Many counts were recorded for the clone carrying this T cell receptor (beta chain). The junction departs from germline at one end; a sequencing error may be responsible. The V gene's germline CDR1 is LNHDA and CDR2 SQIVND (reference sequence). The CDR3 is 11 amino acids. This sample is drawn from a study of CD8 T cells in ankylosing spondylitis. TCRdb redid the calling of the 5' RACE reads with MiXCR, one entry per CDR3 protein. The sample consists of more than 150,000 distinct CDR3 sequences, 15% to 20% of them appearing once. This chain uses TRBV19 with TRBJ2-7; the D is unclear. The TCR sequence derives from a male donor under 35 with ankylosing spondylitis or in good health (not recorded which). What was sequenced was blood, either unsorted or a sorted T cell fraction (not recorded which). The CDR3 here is CASSNGRLPLF. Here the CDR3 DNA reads TGTGCCAGTAGTAACGGGCGACTTCCCCTCTTC. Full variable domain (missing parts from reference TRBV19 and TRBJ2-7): DGGITQSPKYLFRKEGQNVTLSCEQNLNHDAMYWYRQDPGQGLRLIYYSQIVNDFQKGDIAEGYSVSREKKESFPLTVTSAQKNPTAFYLCASSNGRLPLFGPGTRLTVT.